One sample yielded the 11 T cell receptor beta chains listed below, sequenced in a study of naive and memory T cell subsets. The beta constant-region primer was an equimolar mix of two oligonucleotides covering TRBC1 and TRBC2. TCRdb re-called the UMI-ligation and nested PCR reads with MiXCR, one entry per CDR3 protein. The data show tens of thousands of distinct CDR3 sequences, around 13% seen once. Sequencing was done on a sample of central memory CD4+ T cells from blood. These receptors originate from a human donor in good health.

The chain combines TRBV2 with TRBJ2-1; possible D gene TRBD2, 6 bases. Germline-derived CDR1 and CDR2 are SNHLY and FYNNEI. With 5 bases removed from V and 9 bases from J, the gap between germline ends came to 20 bases. CDR3 length: 15 amino acids. CDR3 protein: CASSSAGRAYSEQFF. Here the CDR3 DNA reads TGTGCCAGCAGTTCCGCGGGACGAGCCTATAGTGAGCAGTTCTTC.

This clonotype has ten or more counts. V gene TRBV20-1 combines with J gene TRBJ2-3, with D perhaps matching TRBD2 (5 bases). The CDR3 extends over 15 amino acids. CDR1 is DFQATT and CDR2 is SNEGSKA in the germline V gene (reference sequence). Trimming removed 0 bases at V and 0 bases at J, with 10 bases between. The CDR3, as DNA: TGCAGTGCTAGAGATGAACGGACTAGCACAGATACGCAGTATTTT. This sequence encodes CSARDERTSTDTQYF.

CDR3 bases: TGCAGTGCTAGAGAAGACAGGCTCAACAGAAACTATGGCTACACCTTC. This codes for CSAREDRLNRNYGYTF. The J gene is TRBJ1-2, the V gene TRBV20-1; D is perhaps TRBD1 (6 bases). Germline values: CDR1 DFQATT, CDR2 SNEGSKA (reference sequence). The CDR3 has 16 amino acids. V lost 0 bases to trimming and J lost 2 bases, with 16 bases between them.

CDR3: CASSLAQAPQYF. DNA of the CDR3: TGTGCCAGCAGCTTAGCGCAAGCTCCGCAGTATTTT. The chain couples TRBV7-2 to TRBJ2-3; D gene ambiguous. Germline CDR1 is SGHTA and CDR2 is FQGNSA. V shed 0 bases and J shed 10 bases, with 8 bases lying between them. The CDR3 length is 12 residues. The full variable domain, in which reference TRBV7-2 and TRBJ2-3 provide the parts outside the CDR3, is GAGVSQSPSNKVTEKGKDVELRCDPISGHTALYWYRQSLGQGLEFLIYFQGNSAPDKSGLPSDRFSAERTGGSVSTLTIQRTQQEDSAVYLCASSLAQAPQYFGPGTRLTVL.

The rearrangement links TRBV6-5 to TRBJ2-7; the D gene is possibly TRBD1 (7 bases). The CDR3 runs to 11 residues. Looked up from germline, CDR1 is MNHEY and CDR2 is SVGAGI. DNA for the CDR3: TGTACCACCAGGGGGGACTACGAGCAGTACTTC. It yields the protein CTTRGDYEQYF.

This chain connects TRBV18 to TRBJ2-3; perhaps TRBD2 as D (5 bases). With 4 bases removed from V and 0 bases from J, the gap between germline ends came to 8 bases. The CDR3 is 14 amino acids. CDR1 is KGHSH, CDR2 LQKENI, per germline. The CDR3 spells CASSRETSTDTQYF. The CDR3 DNA reads TGTGCCAGCTCACGGGAGACTAGCACAGATACGCAGTATTTT.

There are a few counts of this clonotype. The CDR3 sequence is CASSESGRAAGNTIYF. CDR3 nucleotides: TGTGCCAGCAGTGAATCGGGCAGGGCGGCTGGAAACACCATATATTTT. The gene calls are TRBV2 and TRBJ1-3; D might be TRBD1 (5 bases). V lost 2 bases, J lost 2 bases, and 13 bases lay in between. Germline V gene data show CDR1 as SNHLY and CDR2 as FYNNEI. The CDR3 is made up of 16 amino acids.

The chain has TRBV7-2 and TRBJ1-4; no clear D gene. CDR1 and CDR2 (germline): SGHTA, FQGNSA. The CDR3 contains 17 residues. V shed 1 base and J shed 0 bases, with 12 bases lying between them. CDR3 residues: CASSLGETAATNEKLFF. DNA of the CDR3: TGTGCCAGCAGCTTAGGGGAAACCGCAGCAACTAATGAAAAACTGTTTTTT.

This clonotype was counted between two and nine times. The rearrangement joins TRBV30 to TRBJ1-1; 7 positions agree with TRBD1. The germline V gene encodes CDR1 GTSNPN and CDR2 SVGIG (reference sequence). CDR3 length: 13 amino acids. V lost 3 bases and J lost 4; bases outside the gene matches: 5. DNA for the CDR3: TGTGCCTGGAGCTTGTACAGGGGCACTGAAGCTTTCTTT. It codes for CAWSLYRGTEAFF.

This sequence joins TRBV7-8 and TRBJ2-7; 10 bases map to TRBD1. Germline CDR1 and CDR2: SGHVS and FQNEAQ. This CDR3 comprises 17 residues. The junction had 9 bases not matched to a gene; V was cut back by 2 bases and J by 2 bases. The CDR3: CASSLNSGQGRAYEQYF. In nucleotides, the CDR3 is TGTGCCAGCAGCTTAAATTCGGGACAGGGGAGAGCCTACGAGCAGTACTTC. Full variable domain (outside the CDR3, taken from reference TRBV7-8 and TRBJ2-7): GAGVSQSPRYKVAKRGQDVALRCDPISGHVSLFWYQQALGQGPEFLTYFQNEAQLDKSGLPSDRFFAERPEGSVSTLKIQRTQQEDSAVYLCASSLNSGQGRAYEQYFGPGTRLTVT.

The chain is built from TRBV10-3 and TRBJ1-5, with D unresolved. The length of the CDR3 is 13 residues. Between the trimmed V and J ends, which lost 2 bases and 6 bases, there was a span of 8 bases. Per germline, CDR1 ENHRY and CDR2 SYGVKD. CDR3 loop: CAISEQVAQPQHF. DNA of the CDR3: TGTGCCATCAGTGAGCAAGTTGCTCAGCCCCAGCATTTT.